The 2 T cell receptor beta chains listed next were all sequenced from one sample in a study of CD8 T cells in Susac syndrome. RNA in amounts of about 0.5 to 1 ug was reverse transcribed with random hexamers. Each CDR3 protein is one row after TCRdb ran MiXCR on the immunoSEQ multiplex PCR reads. This sample yields fewer than 80,000 distinct CDR3 sequences, of which approximately 93% are seen a single time; 0.56% belongs to the top ten. The sample was CD8+ T cells from PBMCs. These receptors all come from a human donor with multiple sclerosis.

The chain uses TRBV20-1 and TRBJ2-7; 11 positions match TRBD2. The trim removed 1 base at V and 5 bases at J, leaving 7 bases unmatched. The CDR3 contains 15 residues. Germline CDR1 and CDR2: DFQATT and SNEGSKA (reference sequence). CDR3: CSARGWTSGLDEQYF. The CDR3 DNA reads TGCAGTGCTAGAGGATGGACTAGCGGGTTAGACGAGCAGTACTTC.

This chain connects TRBV6-5 to TRBJ1-4; D is uncertain. The CDR3 has 15 residues. V was cut by 0 bases and J by 8 bases, with 13 bases left in between. Looked up from germline, CDR1 is MNHEY and CDR2 is SVGAGI. The CDR3, as DNA: TGTGCCAGCAGTTACTCGGGCAACGGAGAGGAAAAACTGTTTTTT. Residues: CASSYSGNGEEKLFF.